These 17 T cell receptor beta chains came from one sample sequenced in a study of post-analysis software for immune sequencing data. General study results and limits: TRBV segments more frequent in patients than in controls numbered several and included TRBV5-6, TRBV5-1 and TRBV20-1.

Antigens of these TCRs are unknown. Unique molecular identifiers tagged the TCR beta cDNA libraries. Each CDR3 protein is one row after TCRdb ran MiXCR on the PCR reads. The sample lists some 690,000 distinct CDR3 sequences, approximately 60% seen once, with approximately 10% in the top ten. Sequenced sample: blood. These TCRs come from a girl under 10 years old with multiple sclerosis.

The V call is TRBV6-5, the J call TRBJ2-5; 8 bases agree with TRBD1. The J call is in doubt because the DNA end fits TRBJ2-7 better. This CDR3 contains 17 residues. Germline V lookup: CDR1 MNHEY, CDR2 SVGAGI. CDR3: CASSYQRPTGDHNEQYF. The CDR3 DNA follows: TGTGCCAGCAGTTATCAACGTCCGACAGGGGATCACAACGAGCAGTACTTC.

The V call is TRBV2, the J call TRBJ2-3; 10 nucleotides line up with TRBD2. Germline CDR1 is SNHLY and CDR2 is FYNNEI. CDR3 length equals 16 residues. The trim removed 6 bases at V and 4 bases at J, leaving 10 bases unmatched. The CDR3, as DNA: TGTGCCAGCAGGGGGCCTAGCGGGAGAATCTCAGATACGCAGTATTTT. Its protein product is CASRGPSGRISDTQYF.

This sequence joins TRBV10-1 and TRBJ2-3, with TRBD1 matching 7 bases. Per the germline V gene, CDR1 is WNHNN and CDR2 is SYGVQD (reference sequence). With 6 bases clipped from V and 5 bases from J, the junction kept 5 bases outside the gene matches. This CDR3 is built from 13 residues. In DNA, the CDR3 is TGCGCCAGCAGCCAGAGGGGGCAAGATACGCAGTATTTT. Translated: CASSQRGQDTQYF.

In DNA form, the CDR3 reads TGTGCCAGCAGCTCTGTGAGGAATAGGGTACACGATGAGCAGTTCTTC. It codes for CASSSVRNRVHDEQFF. The rearrangement uses TRBV11-2 and TRBJ2-1; D gene unclear. CDR1 and CDR2 from the germline V gene are SGHAT and FQNNGV. V lost 4 bases and J 8 bases, leaving 21 bases between the germline ends. CDR3 length: 16 amino acids.

This clonotype was found a few times. The chain carries TRBV5-1 and TRBJ2-7; D ambiguous. Trimming stripped 3 bases from V and 2 bases from J, with 12 bases between. There are 14 residues in the CDR3. CDR1 is SGHRS, CDR2 YFSETQ, per germline. The CDR3 here is CASSWEHRAYEQYF. As DNA, the CDR3 is TGCGCCAGCAGCTGGGAACACAGAGCCTACGAGCAGTACTTC.

V and J are TRBV7-8 and TRBJ2-7; 8 nucleotides agree with TRBD1. CDR3 size: 15 residues. Germline assignment: CDR1 SGHVS and CDR2 FQNEAQ. Germline trimming cut 5 bases from V and 7 bases from J; bases unmatched to any gene: 13. CDR3 in amino acids: CASSRGQGLSEEQYF. DNA for the CDR3: TGTGCCAGCAGCCGAGGACAGGGCCTCTCGGAAGAGCAGTACTTC.

This clonotype has just one count. The chain recombines TRBV28 with TRBJ2-5; 7 bases line up with TRBD1. The J call may be mistaken, given a closer DNA end match to TRBJ2-7. This CDR3 region has 15 residues. Per germline, CDR1 MDHEN and CDR2 SYDVKM. The CDR3 is CASSSPTGSGYEQYF. In nucleotides, the CDR3 is TGTGCCAGCAGTTCGCCGACAGGGTCGGGGTACGAGCAGTACTTC.

This chain links TRBV27 with TRBJ2-7; no reliable D call. The germline V gene encodes CDR1 MNHEY and CDR2 SMNVEV (reference sequence). Trimming shortened V by 5 bases and J by 5 bases, and 19 bases separated the two germline ends. The CDR3 covers 15 residues. CDR3 amino acids: CASSAPWVPFHEQYF. The DNA of the CDR3 is TGTGCCAGCAGTGCCCCGTGGGTCCCTTTCCACGAGCAGTACTTC.

The chain joins TRBV6-1 to TRBJ1-5; D gene unclear. There are 15 residues in the CDR3. The V and J ends lost 0 bases and 5 bases respectively, with 11 bases between them. From germline, CDR1 is MNHNS and CDR2 SASEGT. The CDR3 reads CASSEAGGLHQPQHF. CDR3 DNA sequence: TGTGCCAGCAGTGAAGCAGGAGGCCTCCATCAGCCCCAGCATTTT.

CDR3 coding DNA: TGTGCCAGCACCCTGGGATCGAGACTAGCGGGGCAACAAGAGACCCAGTACTTC. This translates into CASTLGSRLAGQQETQYF. The chain links TRBV28 to TRBJ2-5; TRBD2 matches 11 bases. CDR1 MDHEN and CDR2 SYDVKM come from the germline V gene. J was trimmed by 2 bases and V by 7 bases; bases with no gene match: 15. The CDR3 length is 18 residues.

This sequence joins TRBV7-2 and TRBJ2-6; possible D gene TRBD1, 5 bases. CDR3 length: 18 amino acids. Trimming removed 1 base at V and 0 bases at J, with 13 bases between. The germline V gene encodes CDR1 SGHTA and CDR2 FQGNSA. The CDR3 sequence: CASSLVLQVYSGANVLTF. CDR3 DNA sequence: TGTGCCAGCAGCTTAGTATTACAGGTTTACTCTGGGGCCAACGTCCTGACTTTC.

The rearrangement links TRBV27 to TRBJ1-2; perhaps TRBD1 as D (6 bases). Trimming cost V 3 bases and J 5 bases, with 13 bases left between them. The CDR3 is 14 amino acids. Germline CDR1 and CDR2: MNHEY and SMNVEV (reference sequence). CDR3 protein: CASSLSGGLYGYTF. The CDR3 DNA reads TGTGCCAGCAGTTTGAGCGGGGGCCTATATGGCTACACCTTC.

The table lists this clonotype with a count of one. The rearrangement links TRBV7-2 to TRBJ1-1; 7 nucleotides align to TRBD1. The germline V gene encodes CDR1 SGHTA and CDR2 FQGNSA. This CDR3 is built from 13 residues. Germline trimming cut 4 bases from V and 9 bases from J; bases unmatched to any gene: 8. The CDR3 protein is CASSSVTGIQAFF. CDR3 nucleotide sequence: TGTGCCAGCAGCTCCGTGACAGGGATTCAAGCTTTCTTT.

In this sample, this clonotype turned up a few times. This rearrangement joins TRBV7-2 to TRBJ2-5, with D possibly called TRBD1 or TRBD2 (6 bases each). Trimming left V 3 bases short and J 5 bases short, with 16 bases between. Per the germline V gene, CDR1 is SGHTA and CDR2 is FQGNSA. The CDR3 consists of 15 residues. The CDR3 nucleotides are TGTGCCAGCAGCTTCGAAGGGGGGAGGATGGAGACCCAGTACTTC. It translates to CASSFEGGRMETQYF.

In its sample, this clonotype was seen a few times. V is TRBV7-2 and J is TRBJ1-1; perhaps TRBD1 as D (5 bases). This CDR3 comprises 16 residues. The germline V gene has CDR1 SGHTA and CDR2 FQGNSA. V was shortened by 1 base and J by 3 bases, with 15 bases between the two germline ends. The CDR3 loop is CASSLDGASGYTEAFF. CDR3 bases: TGTGCCAGCAGCTTAGATGGGGCCAGTGGGTACACTGAAGCTTTCTTT.

This clonotype occurred a few times. The DNA for the CDR3 is TGTGCCAGCAGAGCAACGGGACAGGGGGCGGGGGAGCAGTACTTC. It yields the protein CASRATGQGAGEQYF. The chain recombines TRBV12-3 or TRBV12-4 with TRBJ2-7; 12 nucleotides agree with TRBD1. CDR3 length: 15 residues. V lost 6 bases, J lost 7 bases, and 10 bases stayed unmatched.

V usage is TRBV15 and J usage is TRBJ1-6; TRBD1 is a possible D gene (6 bases). This CDR3 is built from 15 residues. With 1 base removed from V and 10 bases from J, the gap between germline ends came to 14 bases. Per the germline V gene, CDR1 is LNHNV and CDR2 is YYDKDF (reference sequence). The CDR3 region is CATSRGQGGGSPLHF. For the CDR3, the DNA is TGTGCCACCAGCAGAGGACAAGGGGGTGGATCACCCCTCCACTTT.